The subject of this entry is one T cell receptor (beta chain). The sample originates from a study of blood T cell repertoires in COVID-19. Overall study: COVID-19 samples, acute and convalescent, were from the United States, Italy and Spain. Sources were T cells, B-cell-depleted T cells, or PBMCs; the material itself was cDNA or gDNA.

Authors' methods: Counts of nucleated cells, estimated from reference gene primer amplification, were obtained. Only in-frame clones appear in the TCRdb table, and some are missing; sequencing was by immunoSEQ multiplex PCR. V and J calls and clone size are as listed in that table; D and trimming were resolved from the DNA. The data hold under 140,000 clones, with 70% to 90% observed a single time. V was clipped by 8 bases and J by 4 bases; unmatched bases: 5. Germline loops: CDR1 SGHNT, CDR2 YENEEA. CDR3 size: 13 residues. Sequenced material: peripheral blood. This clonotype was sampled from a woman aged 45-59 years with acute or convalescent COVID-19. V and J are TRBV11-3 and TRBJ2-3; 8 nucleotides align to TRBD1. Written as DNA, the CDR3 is TGTGCCAGCCAAGGACAGGGCCCAGATACGCAGTATTTT. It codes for CASQGQGPDTQYF.